The clone carrying this T cell receptor (beta chain) has a single count. What it recognizes is unknown. This entry is derived from a study of lymphopenia after photon versus proton radiotherapy. Overall study results and limits: Proton therapy kept repertoires fairly stable, unlike photons, which gained effector/memory cells. Oligoclonal CD8+ Temra expansion after nadir drove photon patients' diversity drop.

The protocol was immunoSEQ multiplex PCR, while the TCRdb copy is restricted to in-frame clones and leaves out a portion. The sample has around 150,000 clones, approximately 90% seen once; the top ten hold approximately 4.7%. This TCR was recovered from a man aged 45-65 years with gastric cancer. The sample here was peripheral blood, taken from a patient treated with photon-based radiotherapy.

The CDR3 here is CASSVEGLAGGTHNEQFF. CDR3 DNA sequence: TGTGCCAGCAGCGTAGAGGGACTAGCGGGAGGGACCCACAATGAGCAGTTCTTC. The rearrangement uses TRBV9 and TRBJ2-1; 16 nucleotides agree with TRBD2. Germline V gene sequence: CDR1 SGDLS, CDR2 YYNGEE. The trim removed 0 bases at V and 5 bases at J, leaving 5 bases unmatched. The CDR3 length is 18 residues.